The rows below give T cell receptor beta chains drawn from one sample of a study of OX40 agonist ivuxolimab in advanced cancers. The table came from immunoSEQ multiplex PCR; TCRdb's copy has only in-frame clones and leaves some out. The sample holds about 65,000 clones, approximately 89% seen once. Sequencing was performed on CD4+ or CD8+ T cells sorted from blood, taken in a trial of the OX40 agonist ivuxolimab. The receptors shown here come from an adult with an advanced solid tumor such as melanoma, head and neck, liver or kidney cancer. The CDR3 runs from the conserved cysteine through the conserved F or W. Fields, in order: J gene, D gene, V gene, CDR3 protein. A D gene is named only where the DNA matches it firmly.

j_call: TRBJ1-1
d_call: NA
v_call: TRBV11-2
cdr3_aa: CASSSSRGGTEAFF

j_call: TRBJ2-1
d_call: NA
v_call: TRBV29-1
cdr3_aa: CSVDRGVGNEQFF

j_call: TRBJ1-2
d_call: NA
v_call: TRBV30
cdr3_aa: CAWSRGIENGYTF

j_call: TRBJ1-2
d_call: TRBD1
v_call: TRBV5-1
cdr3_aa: CASSADRLRYTF

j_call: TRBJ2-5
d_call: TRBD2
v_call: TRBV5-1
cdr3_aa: CASSLTSGEETQYF

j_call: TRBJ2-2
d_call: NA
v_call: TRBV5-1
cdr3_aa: CASSFDLNTGELFF

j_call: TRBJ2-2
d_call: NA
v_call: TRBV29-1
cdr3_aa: CSVGVLNTGELFF

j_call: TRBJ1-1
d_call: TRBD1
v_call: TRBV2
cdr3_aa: CASSPRQGAGTEAFF

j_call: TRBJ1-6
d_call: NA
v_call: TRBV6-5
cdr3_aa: CASSSPQGISNSPLHF

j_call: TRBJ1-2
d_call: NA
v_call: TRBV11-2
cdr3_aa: CASSLVSYSGYTF

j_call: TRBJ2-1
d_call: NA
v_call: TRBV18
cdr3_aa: CASSPIQVQQFF

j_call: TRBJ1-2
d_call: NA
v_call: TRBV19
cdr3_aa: CASSVTGTTAGNYGYTF

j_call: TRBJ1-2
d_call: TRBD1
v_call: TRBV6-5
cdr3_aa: CASSSLARQGVGYTF

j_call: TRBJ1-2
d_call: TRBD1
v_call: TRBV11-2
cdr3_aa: CASSRDSLNYGYTF

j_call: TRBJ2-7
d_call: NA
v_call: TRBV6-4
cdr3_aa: CASRSGSPYEQYF

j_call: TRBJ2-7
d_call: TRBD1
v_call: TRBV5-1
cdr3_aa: CASSLSGQGPYEQYF

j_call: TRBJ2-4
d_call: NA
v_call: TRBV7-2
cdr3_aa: CASSLVGGGNIQYF

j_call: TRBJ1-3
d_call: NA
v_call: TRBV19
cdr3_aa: CASSITGLSGNTIYF

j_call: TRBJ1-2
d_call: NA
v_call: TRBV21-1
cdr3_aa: CASSNLFGGAHGYTF

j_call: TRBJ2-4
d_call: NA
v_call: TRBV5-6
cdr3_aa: CASSPAGILAKNIQYF

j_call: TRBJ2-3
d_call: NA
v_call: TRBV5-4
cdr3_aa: CASSKQEFRTDTQYF

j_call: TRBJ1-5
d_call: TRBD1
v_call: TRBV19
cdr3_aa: CASSSRTGGIDQPQHF

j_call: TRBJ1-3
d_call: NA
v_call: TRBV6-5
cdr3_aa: CASSYSEGGNTIYF

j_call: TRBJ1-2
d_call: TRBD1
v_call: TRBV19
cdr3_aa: CASSSDRVDGYTF

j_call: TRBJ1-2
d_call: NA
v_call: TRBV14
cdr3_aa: CASSQRQVSPYGYTF

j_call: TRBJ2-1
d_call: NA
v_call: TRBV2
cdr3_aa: CASSNYNEQFF

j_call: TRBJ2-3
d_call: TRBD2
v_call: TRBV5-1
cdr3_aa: CASSLLAGTSTDTQYF

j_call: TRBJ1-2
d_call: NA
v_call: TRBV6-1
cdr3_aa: CASSPRDNYGYTF

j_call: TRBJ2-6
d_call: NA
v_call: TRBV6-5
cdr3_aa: CASRSGANVLTF

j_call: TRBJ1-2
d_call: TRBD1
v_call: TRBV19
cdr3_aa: CATMRTGGHYGYTF

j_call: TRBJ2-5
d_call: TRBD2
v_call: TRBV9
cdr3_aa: CASSPGGRTSGGYTQYF

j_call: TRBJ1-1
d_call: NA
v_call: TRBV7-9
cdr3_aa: CASSLWGADTEAFF

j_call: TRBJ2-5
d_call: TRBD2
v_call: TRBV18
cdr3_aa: CASSLASSGGNQETQYF

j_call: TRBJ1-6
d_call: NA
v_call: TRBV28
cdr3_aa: CASSLVGGGSPLHF

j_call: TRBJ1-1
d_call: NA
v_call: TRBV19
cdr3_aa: CASSRSTATEAFF

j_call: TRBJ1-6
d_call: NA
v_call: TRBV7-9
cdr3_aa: CASTGTGGYNSPLHF

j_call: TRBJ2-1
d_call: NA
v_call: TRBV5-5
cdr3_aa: CASSSGTLGANEQFF

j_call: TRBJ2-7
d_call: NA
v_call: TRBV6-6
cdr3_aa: CASSYARGYEQYF

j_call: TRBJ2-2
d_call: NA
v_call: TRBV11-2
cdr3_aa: CASSRTIGELFF

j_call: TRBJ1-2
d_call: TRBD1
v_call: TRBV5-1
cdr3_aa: CASSLRPPGGSFGNYGYTF

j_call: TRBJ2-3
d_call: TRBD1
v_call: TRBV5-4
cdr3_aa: CASSSLTGGDTQYF